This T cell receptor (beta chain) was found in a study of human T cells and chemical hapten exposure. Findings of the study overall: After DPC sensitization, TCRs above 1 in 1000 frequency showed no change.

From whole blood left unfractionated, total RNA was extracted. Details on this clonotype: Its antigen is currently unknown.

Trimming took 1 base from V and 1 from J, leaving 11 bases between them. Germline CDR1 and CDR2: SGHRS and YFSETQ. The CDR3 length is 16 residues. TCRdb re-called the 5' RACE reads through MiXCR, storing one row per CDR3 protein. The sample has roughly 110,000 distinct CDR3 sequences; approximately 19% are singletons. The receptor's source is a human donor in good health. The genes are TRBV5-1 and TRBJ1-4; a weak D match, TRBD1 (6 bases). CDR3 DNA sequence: TGCGCCAGCAGCTTGATCGGGGGCGGAACTAATGAAAAACTGTTTTTT. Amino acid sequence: CASSLIGGGTNEKLFF.